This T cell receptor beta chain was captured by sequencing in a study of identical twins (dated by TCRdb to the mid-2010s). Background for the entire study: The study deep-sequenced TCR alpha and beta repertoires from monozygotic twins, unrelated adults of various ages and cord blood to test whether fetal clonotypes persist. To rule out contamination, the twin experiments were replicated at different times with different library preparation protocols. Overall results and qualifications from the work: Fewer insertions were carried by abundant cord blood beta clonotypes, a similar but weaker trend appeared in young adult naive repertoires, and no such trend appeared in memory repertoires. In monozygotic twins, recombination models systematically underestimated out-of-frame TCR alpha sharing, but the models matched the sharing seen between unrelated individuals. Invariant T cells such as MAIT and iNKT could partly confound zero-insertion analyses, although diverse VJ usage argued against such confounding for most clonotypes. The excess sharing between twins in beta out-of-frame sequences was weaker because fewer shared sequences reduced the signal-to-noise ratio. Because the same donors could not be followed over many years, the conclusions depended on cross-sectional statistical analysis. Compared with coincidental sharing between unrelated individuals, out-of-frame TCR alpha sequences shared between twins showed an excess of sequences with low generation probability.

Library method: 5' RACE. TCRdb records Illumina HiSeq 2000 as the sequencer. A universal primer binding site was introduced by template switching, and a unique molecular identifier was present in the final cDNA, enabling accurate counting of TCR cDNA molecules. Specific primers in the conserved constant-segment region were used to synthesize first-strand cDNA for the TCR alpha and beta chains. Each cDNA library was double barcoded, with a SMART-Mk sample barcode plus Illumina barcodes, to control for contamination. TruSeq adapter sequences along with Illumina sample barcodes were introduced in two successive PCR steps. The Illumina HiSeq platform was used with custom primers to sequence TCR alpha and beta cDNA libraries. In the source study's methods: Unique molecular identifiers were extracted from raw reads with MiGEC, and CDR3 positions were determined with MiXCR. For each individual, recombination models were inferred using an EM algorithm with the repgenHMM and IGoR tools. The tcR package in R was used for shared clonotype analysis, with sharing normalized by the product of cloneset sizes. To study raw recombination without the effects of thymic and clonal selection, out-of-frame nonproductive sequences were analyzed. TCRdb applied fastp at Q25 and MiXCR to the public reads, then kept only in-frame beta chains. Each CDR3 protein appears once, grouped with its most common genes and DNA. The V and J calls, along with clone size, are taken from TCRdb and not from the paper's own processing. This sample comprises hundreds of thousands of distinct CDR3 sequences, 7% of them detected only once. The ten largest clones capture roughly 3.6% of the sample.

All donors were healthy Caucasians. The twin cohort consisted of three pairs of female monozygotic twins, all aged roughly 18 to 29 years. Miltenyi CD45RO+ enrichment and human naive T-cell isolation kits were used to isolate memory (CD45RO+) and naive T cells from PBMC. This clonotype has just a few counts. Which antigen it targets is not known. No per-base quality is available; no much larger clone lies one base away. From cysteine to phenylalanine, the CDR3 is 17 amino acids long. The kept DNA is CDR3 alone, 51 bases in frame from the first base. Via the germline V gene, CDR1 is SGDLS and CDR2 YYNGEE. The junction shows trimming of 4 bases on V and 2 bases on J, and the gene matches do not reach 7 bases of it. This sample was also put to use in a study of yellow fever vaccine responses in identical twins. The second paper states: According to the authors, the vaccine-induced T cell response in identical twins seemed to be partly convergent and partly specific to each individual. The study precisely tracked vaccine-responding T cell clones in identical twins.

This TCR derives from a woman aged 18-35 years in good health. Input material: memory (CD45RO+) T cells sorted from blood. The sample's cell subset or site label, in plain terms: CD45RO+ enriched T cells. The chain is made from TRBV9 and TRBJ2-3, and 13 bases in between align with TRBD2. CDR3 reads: CASSRTSGGVPTDTQYF. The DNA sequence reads TGTGCCAGCAGCCGGACTAGCGGGGGAGTACCCACAGATACGCAGTATTTT. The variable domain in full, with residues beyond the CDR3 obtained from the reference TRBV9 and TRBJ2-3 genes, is DSGVTQTPKHLITATGQRVTLRCSPRSGDLSVYWYQQSLDQGLQFLIQYYNGEERAKGNILERFSAQQFPDLHSELNLSSLELGDSALYFCASSRTSGGVPTDTQYFGPGTRLTVL.